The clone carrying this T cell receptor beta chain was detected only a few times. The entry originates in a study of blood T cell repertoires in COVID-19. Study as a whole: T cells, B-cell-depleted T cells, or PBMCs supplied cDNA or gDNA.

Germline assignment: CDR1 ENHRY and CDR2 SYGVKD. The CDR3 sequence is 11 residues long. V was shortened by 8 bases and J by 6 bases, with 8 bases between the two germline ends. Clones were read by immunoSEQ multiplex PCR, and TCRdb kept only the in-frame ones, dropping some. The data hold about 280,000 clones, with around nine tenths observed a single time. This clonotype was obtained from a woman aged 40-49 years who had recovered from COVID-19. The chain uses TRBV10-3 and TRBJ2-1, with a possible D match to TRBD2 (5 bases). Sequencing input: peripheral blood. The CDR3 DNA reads TGTGCCATCGGAGCGGTCAATGAGCAGTTCTTC. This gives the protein CAIGAVNEQFF.